This T cell receptor beta chain was found in a study of T cell clonality in common variable immunodeficiency. The length of the CDR3 is 13 residues. Trimming took off 6 bases at V and 3 bases at J, with 8 bases between the two ends. Germline CDR1 and CDR2: LNHDA and SQIVND (reference sequence). The table came from immunoSEQ multiplex PCR; TCRdb's copy has only in-frame clones and leaves some out. The data list around 47,000 clones, none observed once; 2% to 2.5% falls to the top ten. Overall study results and limits: CVID subjects had higher TCRbeta clonality than healthy controls, most marked in about a third.

This clone was detected ten times or more. Its specificity is not known. Read data end 3 residues before the CDR3 end; the end is taken from the germline J gene. The sequenced sample consisted of peripheral blood mononuclear cells. This clonotype originated in a person aged 18-69 years in good health. The chain couples TRBV19 to TRBJ2-2; D possibly corresponds to TRBD1 (5 bases). CDR3 residues: CASRLQDTGELFF. The sequenced CDR3 bases are TGTGCCAGTAGGCTACAGGACACCGGGGAG.